This paragraph covers one T cell receptor (beta chain) sequence. What it binds is unknown. These data originate in a study of OX40 agonist ivuxolimab in advanced cancers. Study details: Patients were dosed with the agonistic anti-OX40 (CD134) antibody ivuxolimab. Participants averaged roughly 57 years of age (range about 23 to 79) and were around 80% male. Patient treatment consisted of intravenous ivuxolimab administration every 2 weeks at 0.01 to 10 mg/kg.

Generated by immunoSEQ multiplex PCR, the TCRdb table keeps only in-frame clones and is missing some. This sample carries approximately 77,000 clones, about 91% of them seen once, and the ten largest clones take more than 12%. Study-wide results and limits: Doses of 0.1 to 3.0 mg/kg were accompanied by clonal expansion of CD4+ and CD8+ blood T cells by week 6.

The TCR was taken from an adult with an advanced solid tumor such as melanoma, head and neck, liver or kidney cancer. The sequencing here drew on CD4+ or CD8+ T cells sorted from blood, taken in a trial of the OX40 agonist ivuxolimab.

The chain's CDR3 is CASSLNVLSEQYF. The CDR3 DNA reads as TGTGCCAGCAGCTTAAACGTCCTGAGCGAGCAGTACTTC. The chain carries TRBV7-6 and TRBJ2-7; D remains ambiguous. V was cut by 2 bases and J by 6 bases, with 11 bases left in between. Germline CDR1 is SGHVS and CDR2 is FNYEAQ. The CDR3 runs to 13 residues.